The clone carrying this TCR beta chain was counted only a few times. Its antigen is still unknown. This entry belongs to a study of T-cell memory formation after mild COVID-19. Across the whole study: TCR clusters largely stayed donor specific.

cDNA libraries for TCR alpha and TCR beta, carrying sample barcodes and UMIs, came from 5'RACE with constant-segment primers. MiXCR was run by TCRdb on the 5' RACE reads, yielding one entry per CDR3 protein. Of approximately 250,000 distinct CDR3 sequences in the sample, over 15% are singletons; the top ten hold around a fifth. Whole-study results and caveats: Largely, contracting CD4+ clones fell within CM and EM, and contracting CD8+ clones within EMRA. Later expanders leaned CD4+, whereas day 15 to 85 contracting clones were balanced CD4/CD8.

The source of this sequence is a man between 18 and 35 years old who had mild COVID-19 (a few samples of this study predate the infection). Cell type and time point are not known. Sequenced material: PBMCs or a T cell subset sorted from them (not recorded which).

CDR3 amino acids: CASSSPSGGAGETQYF. CDR3 DNA: TGCGCCAGCAGCTCCCCTAGCGGGGGGGCCGGAGAGACCCAGTACTTC. The gene calls are TRBV5-1 and TRBJ2-5; 12 bases fit TRBD2. With 3 bases clipped from V and 4 bases from J, the junction kept 7 bases outside the gene matches. CDR1 and CDR2 (germline): SGHRS, YFSETQ. This CDR3 has 16 residues.